The clone carrying this T cell receptor (beta chain) came up many times. What it recognizes is unknown. This sample was taken from a study of Graves' ophthalmopathy and Graves' hyperthyroidism. TCR beta CDR3 amplification used RNA transcripts. HTBI primers were employed in first-round RT-PCR, then a second-round multiplex PCR followed. One entry per CDR3 protein, called by TCRdb with MiXCR from the multiplex PCR reads. This table has roughly 480,000 distinct CDR3 sequences, around 14% appearing once. Study-wide results and limits: It was with around 71% sensitivity and 72.22% specificity that the model predicted ophthalmopathy progression.

The V gene lost 4 bases and the J gene lost 10 bases, with 22 bases spanning the gap. CDR3 size: 15 residues. Germline V lookup: CDR1 MNHNS, CDR2 SASEGT. The material sequenced was blood. The clonotype originates from a woman younger than 45 with Graves' ophthalmopathy. V usage is TRBV6-1 and J usage is TRBJ1-1; D not certain. The CDR3 DNA is TGTGCCAGCAGTGTATCGGGGAACATCATGAGAGGAGCTTTCTTT. Its protein is CASSVSGNIMRGAFF.